This TCR beta chain was sequenced in a study of T-cell memory formation after mild COVID-19. The study's findings and limits: The finding that pre-infection memory included some responding clones suggested that cross-reactive memory joined. CD4/CD8 balance held among clones contracting day 15 to 85, and later expanders leaned CD4+. Among clones peaking at day 37 in the second wave, SARS-CoV-2 specificity remained unconfirmed.

This clonotype has at least ten counts. Its specificity is not known. This CDR3 has 16 residues. CDR1 is SGHRS, CDR2 YFSETQ, per germline. V shed 0 bases, J shed 8 bases, and the junction held 13 bases outside the gene matches. TCRdb ran MiXCR on the 5' RACE reads and lists one entry per CDR3 protein. The profile covers 45,000 to 65,000 distinct CDR3 sequences, with approximately 9% appearing a single time and about 11% taken by the ten largest. The rearrangement uses TRBV5-1 and TRBJ1-2; 7 bases fit TRBD1. This receptor was obtained from an adult woman who had mild COVID-19 (a few samples of this study predate the infection). Cell type and time point are not known. Material: PBMCs or a T cell subset sorted from them (not recorded which). This CDR3 reads CASSLGHRDSSYGYTF. The CDR3 nucleotides are TGCGCCAGCAGCTTGGGCCACCGGGACAGTTCTTACGGCTACACCTTC. Variable domain in full (rest from reference TRBV5-1 and TRBJ1-2): KAGVTQTPRYLIKTRGQQVTLSCSPISGHRSVSWYQQTPGQGLQFLFEYFSETQRNKGNFPGRFSGRQFSNSRSEMNVSTLELGDSALYLCASSLGHRDSSYGYTFGSGTRLTVV.